One and the same sample provided the 21 T cell receptor beta chains below, sequenced in a study of T cells in Graves' hyperthyroidism and ophthalmopathy. There were TCR beta CDR3 regions amplified from RNA transcripts. In the first-round RT-PCR of the TCR CDR3, the HTBI primer set was used. MiXCR, applied by TCRdb to the multiplex PCR reads, yields one record per CDR3 protein. The sample has hundreds of thousands of distinct CDR3 sequences; around 20% are singletons. Sequencing input: blood. These receptor sequences come from a young man with Graves' ophthalmopathy.

The chain links TRBV10-3 to TRBJ2-5; D call uncertain. This CDR3 region has 13 residues. Germline V gene data show CDR1 as ENHRY and CDR2 as SYGVKD. The V gene lost 3 bases and the J gene lost 9 bases, with 14 bases spanning the gap. The CDR3: CAISESQIPPQYF. DNA of the CDR3: TGTGCCATCAGTGAATCCCAAATCCCACCCCAGTACTTC.

This clonotype was picked up many times. The chain has TRBV30 and TRBJ1-1; D uncertain. Trimming removed 2 bases from V and 0 bases from J, with 19 bases in between. Germline V gene sequence: CDR1 GTSNPN, CDR2 SVGIG (reference sequence). The CDR3 length is 17 residues. CDR3 DNA: TGTGCCTGGAGTCTGGGTCATCGGGGTGGCATGAACACTGAAGCTTTCTTT. Amino acid sequence: CAWSLGHRGGMNTEAFF.

In its sample, this clonotype was seen a few times. The genes are TRBV20-1 and TRBJ2-3; 7 bases align to TRBD2. Losses at the gene ends were 3 bases for V and 3 bases for J; bases not matched to a gene: 6. Germline CDR1 DFQATT, CDR2 SNEGSKA (reference sequence). This CDR3 is built from 14 residues. The CDR3 spells CSARTSLGTDTQYF. The CDR3 nucleotides read TGCAGTGCTAGGACTAGCCTAGGGACAGATACGCAGTATTTT.

The chain uses TRBV20-1 and TRBJ2-5; 8 bases map to TRBD2. V gave up 1 base and J gave up 10 bases; unmatched junction bases: 5. CDR1 is DFQATT and CDR2 is SNEGSKA in the germline V gene (reference sequence). The CDR3 is 12 residues long. The CDR3, as DNA: TGCAGTGCTAGAGTCACTAGCGGTAACCAGTACTTC. Its protein product is CSARVTSGNQYF.

The rearrangement links TRBV6-4 to TRBJ1-5, with D unclear. V was shortened by 4 bases and J by 0 bases, with 10 bases between the two germline ends. Germline V gives CDR1 MRHNA, CDR2 SNTAGT. CDR3 length: 15 amino acids. The DNA of the CDR3 is TGTGCCAGCAGTGGGAGGCAGTATAGCAATCAGCCCCAGCATTTT. It codes for CASSGRQYSNQPQHF.

The chain combines TRBV5-1 with TRBJ2-5; TRBD2 matches 9 bases. This CDR3 is 16 amino acids long. Germline V CDR1 and CDR2: SGHRS, YFSETQ. J was trimmed by 4 bases and V by 0 bases; bases with no gene match: 7. CDR3 region: CASSLAPSGVGETQYF. DNA for the CDR3: TGCGCCAGCAGCTTGGCTCCTAGCGGGGTGGGAGAGACCCAGTACTTC. The whole variable domain, filled in from reference TRBV5-1 and TRBJ2-5, reads KAGVTQTPRYLIKTRGQQVTLSCSPISGHRSVSWYQQTPGQGLQFLFEYFSETQRNKGNFPGRFSGRQFSNSRSEMNVSTLELGDSALYLCASSLAPSGVGETQYFGPGTRLLVL.

The chain uses TRBV7-3 and TRBJ2-3; D tentatively reads TRBD1 or TRBD2 (6 bases each). Trimming removed 3 bases from V and 6 bases from J, with 16 bases in between. Germline V gene lookup returns CDR1 SGHTA and CDR2 FQGTGA. The CDR3 has 15 amino acids. CDR3 region: CASSFPTRTGDTQYF. The CDR3 coding sequence is TGTGCCAGCAGCTTCCCGACTAGAACAGGGGATACGCAGTATTTT. Full variable domain (rest looked up from reference TRBV7-3 and TRBJ2-3): GAGVSQTPSNKVTEKGKYVELRCDPISGHTALYWYRQSLGQGPEFLIYFQGTGAADDSGLPNDRFFAVRPEGSVSTLKIQRTERGDSAVYLCASSFPTRTGDTQYFGPGTRLTVL.

The chain uses TRBV5-1 and TRBJ2-7; 9 positions match TRBD1. CDR3 length: 15 amino acids. From germline, CDR1 is SGHRS and CDR2 YFSETQ. The ends lost 2 bases at V and 0 bases at J; junction bases unmatched: 3. CDR3 amino acids: CASSFGTGISYEQYF. Written as DNA, the CDR3 is TGCGCCAGCAGCTTTGGGACAGGGATCTCCTACGAGCAGTACTTC.

Note on this clonotype: At one end, the junction sequence differs from germline, possibly due to a read error. The chain carries TRBV7-9 and TRBJ2-5, with unresolved D. The CDR3 is made up of 8 amino acids. Per germline, CDR1 SEHNR and CDR2 FQNEAQ (reference sequence). The CDR3 DNA follows: TGTGCCAGCAGCCCAACGGACTTC. It encodes CASSPTDF.

This clonotype appeared a few times. The chain uses TRBV11-2 and TRBJ1-6; no clear D. The CDR3 contains 12 residues. Germline loops: CDR1 SGHAT, CDR2 FQNNGV. The V and J ends lost 2 bases and 14 bases respectively, with 10 bases between them. In DNA, the CDR3 is TGTGCCAGCAGCTTAACGGCGAGGACCCTCCACTTT. Protein: CASSLTARTLHF.

Ten or more counts support this clonotype. The J gene is TRBJ1-4, the V gene TRBV30; no definite D call. The CDR3 is 14 residues long. V dropped 3 bases and J dropped 0 bases, with 8 bases sitting between them. Germline V lookup: CDR1 GTSNPN, CDR2 SVGIG (reference sequence). CDR3 loop: CAWRHAATNEKLFF. The CDR3 DNA reads TGTGCCTGGAGACATGCTGCAACTAATGAAAAACTGTTTTTT. Using reference TRBV30 and TRBJ1-4 for the parts outside the CDR3, the full variable domain is SQTIHQWPATLVQPVGSPLSLECTVEGTSNPNLYWYRQAAGRGLQLLFYSVGIGQISSEVPQNLSASRPQDRQFILSSKKLLLSDSGFYLCAWRHAATNEKLFFGSGTQLSVL.

This clonotype was counted many times. The rearrangement joins TRBV28 to TRBJ2-7; possibly TRBD1 or TRBD2 for D (5 bases each). This CDR3 region has 14 residues. V shed 5 bases and J shed 5 bases, with 16 bases lying between them. Germline V gene lookup returns CDR1 MDHEN and CDR2 SYDVKM. Here the CDR3 reads CASSTVEGLNEQYF. CDR3 sequence (DNA): TGTGCCAGCAGTACAGTTGAGGGGCTGAACGAGCAGTACTTC.

This clonotype was seen more than once but under ten times. The gene calls are TRBV9 and TRBJ2-1; 8 nucleotides align to TRBD2. The CDR3 is made up of 15 amino acids. Losses at the gene ends were 4 bases for V and 8 bases for J; bases not matched to a gene: 11. Germline V gene data show CDR1 as SGDLS and CDR2 as YYNGEE. CDR3 DNA: TGTGCCAGCAGCCCAGCGGCACTAGCGGCGGATGAGCAGTTCTTC. Translating gives CASSPAALAADEQFF.

This clonotype has a count of ten or more. For the CDR3, the DNA is TGCAGTGCCAAGACAGGAGACTACGAGCAGTACTTC. As protein: CSAKTGDYEQYF. This chain uses TRBV20-1 with TRBJ2-7; D possibly corresponds to TRBD1 (6 bases). V gave up 6 bases and J gave up 3 bases, with 12 bases separating them. Germline V gene lookup returns CDR1 DFQATT and CDR2 SNEGSKA (reference sequence). The CDR3 totals 12 residues.

There are many counts of this clonotype. The chain combines TRBV7-4 with TRBJ2-7, with 9 positions matching TRBD1. This CDR3 comprises 17 residues. J gave up 3 bases and V 1 base, and 10 bases lay outside the gene matches. Germline V CDR1 and CDR2: SGHVT, SQSDAQ. The CDR3 DNA reads as TGTGCCAGCAGCTTAGGGATGGCGGACAGGGGACTCTACGAGCAGTACTTC. Amino acids: CASSLGMADRGLYEQYF.

The genes are TRBV6-5 and TRBJ2-1; perhaps TRBD1 as D (5 bases). The CDR3 loop spans 14 amino acids. In germline, CDR1 is MNHEY, CDR2 SVGAGI. The V and J ends lost 6 bases and 5 bases respectively, with 14 bases between them. CDR3 nucleotides: TGTGCCAGCAGCTCGGGTAAAGGGGACAATGAGCAGTTCTTC. Its translation: CASSSGKGDNEQFF.

The chain links TRBV9 to TRBJ2-3, with TRBD1 matching 7 bases. The germline V gene encodes CDR1 SGDLS and CDR2 YYNGEE. Trimming removed 0 bases from V and 2 bases from J; junction bases left unmatched: 3. This CDR3 is 15 amino acids long. CDR3 protein: CASSVATGPTDTQYF. The CDR3 nucleotides are TGTGCCAGCAGCGTAGCGACAGGGCCCACAGATACGCAGTATTTT.

This clonotype was seen more than once but under ten times. The J gene is TRBJ1-5, the V gene TRBV28; 7 bases line up with TRBD1. The V and J ends lost 3 bases and 3 bases, in that order; junction bases with no gene match: 5. The CDR3 extends over 15 amino acids. CDR1 is MDHEN and CDR2 is SYDVKM in the germline V gene. CDR3 loop: CASSLNGQVNQPQHF. In nucleotides, the CDR3 is TGTGCCAGCAGTTTGAATGGACAGGTCAATCAGCCCCAGCATTTT. Filled out from reference TRBV28 and TRBJ1-5, the complete variable domain reads DVKVTQSSRYLVKRTGEKVFLECVQDMDHENMFWYRQDPGLGLRLIYFSYDVKMKEKGDIPEGYSVSREKKERFSLILESASTNQTSMYLCASSLNGQVNQPQHFGDGTRLSIL.

The count of this clonotype is one. The gene calls are TRBV7-3 and TRBJ2-5, with TRBD2 matching 7 bases. V lost 4 bases to trimming and J lost 5 bases; unmatched junction nucleotides: 7. The CDR3 is 14 amino acids. Germline lookup yields CDR1 SGHTA and CDR2 FQGTGA. The CDR3 spells CASSSHGGVETQYF. In DNA form, the CDR3 reads TGTGCCAGCAGCTCCCATGGGGGGGTGGAGACCCAGTACTTC.

The rearrangement uses TRBV28 and TRBJ2-3, with D perhaps matching TRBD1 or TRBD2 (7 bases each). The CDR3 consists of 17 residues. Between the trimmed V and J ends, which lost 4 bases and 0 bases, there was a span of 17 bases. Germline assignment: CDR1 MDHEN and CDR2 SYDVKM. The CDR3 spells CASSSPNQGGSTDTQYF. CDR3 in DNA: TGTGCCAGCAGTTCTCCAAATCAGGGGGGGAGCACAGATACGCAGTATTTT.

The rearrangement uses TRBV14 and TRBJ2-7, with D hard to call. CDR1 is SGHDN and CDR2 is FVKESK in the germline V gene. With 0 bases removed from V and 7 bases from J, the gap between germline ends came to 10 bases. The CDR3 covers 13 residues. The CDR3 loop is CASSQEPFGEQYF. Here the CDR3 DNA reads TGTGCCAGCAGCCAAGAACCGTTCGGAGAGCAGTACTTC.